Each of the 10 T cell receptor beta chains below was sequenced from the same sample in a study of shared clonotypes between healthy human individuals. Generated by immunoSEQ multiplex PCR, the TCRdb table keeps only in-frame clones and is missing some. The data hold approximately 2.5 million clones, with approximately 90% observed a single time. Sequencing was performed on naive CD4+ T cells sorted from blood. The subset: CD45RA+ positively selected. All receptors derive from a man between 18 and 29 years old in good health.

This clone turned up a few times. The chain links TRBV30 to TRBJ2-5, with D uncertain. CDR1 and CDR2 (germline): GTSNPN, SVGIG (reference sequence). V was shortened by 3 bases and J by 6 bases, with 11 bases between the two germline ends. The CDR3 is made up of 12 amino acids. The CDR3 spells CAWRPNGQTQYF. Here the CDR3 DNA reads TGTGCCTGGAGACCCAACGGGCAGACCCAGTACTTC.

This clone was observed a few times. The DNA of the CDR3 is TGTGCCAGCAGCTTACGACAGGGGACTGAAGCTTTCTTT. Translated, it gives CASSLRQGTEAFF. The chain employs TRBV5-6 and TRBJ1-1, with TRBD1 matching over 8 bases. Germline V lookup: CDR1 SGHDT, CDR2 YYEEEE. The ends lost 2 bases at V and 5 bases at J; junction bases unmatched: 2. The CDR3 sequence is 13 residues long.

The chain is built from TRBV19 and TRBJ2-7; no clear D. Trimming removed 3 bases from V and 0 bases from J, with 9 bases in between. Germline V gene data show CDR1 as LNHDA and CDR2 as SQIVND (reference sequence). CDR3 size: 14 residues. Written as DNA, the CDR3 is TGTGCCAGTAGTATTGGCCCCGTCTCCTACGAGCAGTACTTC. It specifies CASSIGPVSYEQYF.

The chain employs TRBV27 and TRBJ2-6, with a possible D match to TRBD2 (5 bases). The CDR3 totals 16 residues. Germline assignment: CDR1 MNHEY and CDR2 SMNVEV (reference sequence). The V end lost 0 bases, the J end lost 4 bases, and 10 bases lay between the germline ends. The CDR3 loop reads CASSLSTGKGANVLTF. CDR3 nucleotide sequence: TGTGCCAGCAGTTTATCCACGGGGAAGGGGGCCAACGTCCTGACTTTC. The full variable domain, its missing parts supplied by reference TRBV27 and TRBJ2-6, is EAQVTQNPRYLITVTGKKLTVTCSQNMNHEYMSWYRQDPGLGLRQIYYSMNVEVTDKGDVPEGYKVSRKEKRNFPLILESPSPNQTSLYFCASSLSTGKGANVLTFGAGSRLTVL.

The chain recombines TRBV18 with TRBJ2-1; the D is unclear. This CDR3 region has 16 residues. V lost 0 bases and J lost 6, with 15 bases in between. Looked up from germline, CDR1 is KGHSH and CDR2 is LQKENI. As DNA, the CDR3 is TGTGCCAGCTCACCACCTTTAGCCTCAGTTGTCAATGAGCAGTTCTTC. Translated, it gives CASSPPLASVVNEQFF. The full variable domain, its missing parts supplied by reference TRBV18 and TRBJ2-1, is NAGVMQNPRHLVRRRGQEARLRCSPMKGHSHVYWYRQLPEEGLKFMVYLQKENIIDESGMPKERFSAEFPKEGPSILRIQQVVRGDSAAYFCASSPPLASVVNEQFFGPGTRLTVL.

With respect to this clone: Other DNA sequences of this sample code for an identical CDR3. This chain connects TRBV5-1 to TRBJ2-7; D not certain. The CDR3 consists of 12 residues. Deletions cut 1 base from V and 2 bases from J, with 4 bases between. Germline assignment: CDR1 SGHRS and CDR2 YFSETQ. CDR3 in DNA: TGCGCCAGCAGCTTGCGCCCCTACGAGCAGTACTTC. Translation: CASSLRPYEQYF.

V and J are TRBV18 and TRBJ2-3, with no clear D. The CDR3 extends over 15 amino acids. CDR1 is KGHSH, CDR2 LQKENI, per germline. Trimming cost V 3 bases and J 1 base, with 11 bases left between them. This CDR3 reads CASSPSAIRTDTQYF. The CDR3 region has the DNA TGTGCCAGCTCACCCTCCGCCATCCGCACAGATACGCAGTATTTT.

V and J are TRBV19 and TRBJ2-7; the match to TRBD2 covers 7 bases. This CDR3 has 17 residues. V lost 4 bases and J lost 4; bases outside the gene matches: 16. CDR1 is LNHDA, CDR2 SQIVND, per germline (reference sequence). This chain's CDR3 is CASSRGGRRPVSYEQYF. Here the CDR3 DNA reads TGTGCCAGTAGTAGGGGGGGACGGAGGCCCGTGTCGTACGAGCAGTACTTC.

In its sample, this clone was seen once. The chain has TRBV6-1 and TRBJ2-5, with 8 bases fitting TRBD1. Trimming at V came to 6 bases and at J to 9 bases, leaving 12 bases not matched to a gene. The CDR3 runs to 14 residues. The V gene's germline CDR1 is MNHNS and CDR2 SASEGT. CDR3 nucleotides: TGTGCCAGCAGGACCACGACAGGGGTGGTAGCCCAGTACTTC. Amino acids: CASRTTTGVVAQYF.

In regard to this clone: At the DNA level, this CDR3 is encoded by other sequences in the same sample as well. This chain connects TRBV7-9 to TRBJ2-7; D ambiguous. CDR1 and CDR2 (germline): SEHNR, FQNEAQ (reference sequence). V lost 1 base and J 2 bases, leaving 9 bases between the germline ends. This CDR3 spans 14 amino acids. The CDR3 sequence is CASSLGTVTYEQYF. As DNA, the CDR3 is TGTGCCAGCAGCTTAGGGACCGTAACCTACGAGCAGTACTTC.